Listed below are T cell receptor beta chains from one sample, sequenced in a study of CD8 T cells in ankylosing spondylitis. TCRdb used MiXCR to reprocess the 5' RACE reads, holding one entry per CDR3 protein. This table holds over 150,000 distinct CDR3 sequences, 18% found once. The source material was blood, either unsorted or a sorted T cell fraction (not recorded which). These receptors all come from a male donor between 10 and 30 years old with ankylosing spondylitis or in good health (not recorded which). Each CDR3 is given with its conserved first and last residue. Each record gives: D gene, clone size, J gene, V gene, CDR3 protein, CDR3 DNA. D genes are given only for firm matches. A row's size may be missing; if present it is once, few, many or a size class.

d_gene: .
abundance: .
j_gene: TRBJ2-1
v_gene: TRBV19
CDR3aa: CATLKGGSSYNEQFF
CDR3nt: TGTGCCACCCTCAAGGGCGGAAGCTCCTACAATGAGCAGTTCTTC

d_gene: .
abundance: many
j_gene: TRBJ2-7
v_gene: TRBV3-1
CDR3aa: CASSQRSQLPYEQYF
CDR3nt: TGTGCCAGCAGCCAAAGGTCTCAACTACCTTACGAGCAGTACTTC

d_gene: .
abundance: many
j_gene: TRBJ2-7
v_gene: TRBV29-1
CDR3aa: CSVKTGRAYEQYF
CDR3nt: TGCAGCGTTAAGACAGGTAGGGCATACGAGCAGTACTTC

d_gene: TRBD1
abundance: .
j_gene: TRBJ1-4
v_gene: TRBV6-5
CDR3aa: CASSQTGDSEKLFF
CDR3nt: TGTGCCAGCAGTCAGACAGGGGATAGTGAAAAACTGTTTTTT

d_gene: .
abundance: few
j_gene: TRBJ2-1
v_gene: TRBV11-3
CDR3aa: CASSLGTSGQQFF
CDR3nt: TGTGCCAGCAGCTTAGGTACCTCGGGGCAGCAGTTCTTC

d_gene: .
abundance: many
j_gene: TRBJ2-2
v_gene: TRBV7-9
CDR3aa: CASSSLWELFF
CDR3nt: TGTGCCAGCAGCTCCTTATGGGAGCTGTTTTTT

d_gene: .
abundance: .
j_gene: TRBJ2-2
v_gene: TRBV15
CDR3aa: CATSRDLGATGELFF
CDR3nt: TGTGCCACCAGCAGAGATCTTGGCGCCACCGGGGAGCTGTTTTTT

d_gene: .
abundance: many
j_gene: TRBJ2-2
v_gene: TRBV20-1
CDR3aa: CSARLPTANTGELFF
CDR3nt: TGCAGTGCTAGACTTCCGACAGCAAACACCGGGGAGCTGTTTTTT

d_gene: TRBD2
abundance: many
j_gene: TRBJ2-5
v_gene: TRBV23-1
CDR3aa: CASPRAGGLETQYF
CDR3nt: TGCGCCAGCCCTCGTGCGGGAGGTTTAGAGACCCAGTACTTC

d_gene: .
abundance: many
j_gene: TRBJ2-5
v_gene: TRBV5-6
CDR3aa: CASSHRDQETQYF
CDR3nt: TGTGCCAGCAGTCACAGGGACCAAGAGACCCAGTACTTC

d_gene: .
abundance: many
j_gene: TRBJ2-5
v_gene: TRBV10-3
CDR3aa: CAISPYQETQYF
CDR3nt: TGTGCCATCAGTCCGTACCAAGAGACCCAGTACTTC

d_gene: TRBD2
abundance: many
j_gene: TRBJ2-1
v_gene: TRBV2
CDR3aa: CASSTGGVGEQFF
CDR3nt: TGTGCCAGCAGTACTGGGGGGGTTGGTGAGCAGTTCTTC

d_gene: TRBD1
abundance: few
j_gene: TRBJ1-5
v_gene: TRBV7-2
CDR3aa: CASSARGTDQPQHF
CDR3nt: TGTGCCAGCAGCGCTCGGGGGACAGATCAGCCCCAGCATTTT

d_gene: .
abundance: many
j_gene: TRBJ2-3
v_gene: TRBV11-2
CDR3aa: CASGPPALF
CDR3nt: TGTGCCAGCGGACCCCCCGCATTATTT

d_gene: .
abundance: many
j_gene: TRBJ2-1
v_gene: TRBV12-3/TRBV12-4
CDR3aa: CASSFSGSQYNEQFF
CDR3nt: TGTGCCAGCAGTTTTTCCGGGAGCCAGTACAATGAGCAGTTCTTC

d_gene: .
abundance: .
j_gene: TRBJ1-5
v_gene: TRBV6-1
CDR3aa: CASSEAPGGAGNQPQHF
CDR3nt: TGTGCCAGCAGTGAAGCCCCGGGGGGGGCGGGCAATCAGCCCCAGCATTTT

d_gene: .
abundance: few
j_gene: TRBJ2-3
v_gene: TRBV29-1
CDR3aa: CSVSGVGLGTDTQYF
CDR3nt: TGCAGCGTTAGCGGTGTGGGTCTCGGCACAGATACGCAGTATTTT

d_gene: .
abundance: many
j_gene: TRBJ1-4
v_gene: TRBV28
CDR3aa: CASSVINEKLFF
CDR3nt: TGTGCCAGCAGTGTGATTAATGAAAAACTGTTTTTT

d_gene: .
abundance: many
j_gene: TRBJ2-5
v_gene: TRBV24-1
CDR3aa: CATSDGTNRGETQYF
CDR3nt: TGTGCCACCAGTGACGGGACTAATAGGGGGGAGACCCAGTACTTC

d_gene: .
abundance: many
j_gene: TRBJ2-3
v_gene: TRBV7-6
CDR3aa: CASSLDHLGVPTDTQYF
CDR3nt: TGTGCCAGCAGCTTAGATCATCTGGGAGTCCCCACAGATACGCAGTATTTT